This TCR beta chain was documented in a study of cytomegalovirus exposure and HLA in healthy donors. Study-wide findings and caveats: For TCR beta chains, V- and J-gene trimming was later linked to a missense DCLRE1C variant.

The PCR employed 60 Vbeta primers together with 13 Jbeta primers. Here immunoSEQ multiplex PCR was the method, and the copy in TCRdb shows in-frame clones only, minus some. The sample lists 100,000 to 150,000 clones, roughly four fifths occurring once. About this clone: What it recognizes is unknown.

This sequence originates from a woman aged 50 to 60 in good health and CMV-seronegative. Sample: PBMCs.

The DNA for the CDR3 is TGTGCCAGCAGGTTCAGCGGGGGCAACACCGGGGAGCTGTTTTTT. The encoded protein is CASRFSGGNTGELFF. J is TRBJ2-2 and V is TRBV2; 8 bases fit TRBD2. The junction had 5 bases not matched to a gene; V was cut back by 6 bases and J by 2 bases. The CDR3 spans 15 residues. From germline, CDR1 is SNHLY and CDR2 FYNNEI.